Listed here are 25 T cell receptor beta chains from one sample, sequenced in a study of cytomegalovirus exposure and HLA in healthy donors. The PCR was carried out with 60 Vbeta primers and 13 Jbeta primers. TCRdb keeps only in-frame clones here, not all; method: immunoSEQ multiplex PCR. The data show about 190,000 clones, over 60% seen once. The sample was PBMCs. Source of these receptors: a young man in good health and CMV-seropositive.

The gene calls are TRBV29-1 and TRBJ1-1; 7 bases fit TRBD1. With V trimmed by 6 bases and J by 1 base, 14 bases remained unmatched. Germline V CDR1 and CDR2: SQVTM, ANQGSEA. There are 16 residues in the CDR3. The CDR3 nucleotides are TGCAGCGTGGAAAAACAGGGGAGAGGGTGGAACACTGAAGCTTTCTTT. Amino acids: CSVEKQGRGWNTEAFF.

For this clone: Germline is not matched at one junction end, which may reflect a read error. This chain links TRBV7-9 with TRBJ1-1, with D perhaps TRBD1 (6 bases). CDR3 length equals 13 residues. In germline, CDR1 is SEHNR, CDR2 FQNEAQ (reference sequence). CDR3: CSSSLDRPTEAFF. The CDR3 bases are TGTTCCAGCAGCTTAGACAGGCCCACTGAAGCTTTCTTT.

The rearrangement links TRBV9 to TRBJ2-5, with D unresolved. Between the trimmed V and J ends, which lost 1 base and 0 bases, there was a span of 7 bases. The CDR3 is 14 residues long. CDR1 is SGDLS and CDR2 is YYNGEE in the germline V gene. CDR3 region: CASSVSQNQETQYF. The CDR3 DNA reads TGTGCCAGCAGCGTATCCCAGAACCAAGAGACCCAGTACTTC.

This clone has only a few counts. The rearrangement uses TRBV7-2 and TRBJ1-2; 7 bases line up with TRBD1. V was pared by 7 bases and J by 3 bases, with 11 bases of the junction left unmatched. This CDR3 spans 15 amino acids. Germline CDR1 reads SGHTA; CDR2 reads FQGNSA. CDR3 region: CASNHKQQGYYGYTF. The CDR3 nucleotides are TGTGCCAGCAACCACAAACAACAGGGGTACTATGGCTACACCTTC.

The chain combines TRBV7-9 with TRBJ1-1; the D is unclear. The CDR3 has 14 amino acids. The germline V and J ends were trimmed by 6 bases and 4 bases, with 15 bases remaining between them. Looked up from germline, CDR1 is SEHNR and CDR2 is FQNEAQ (reference sequence). The CDR3 loop is CASSAGGFSTEAFF. The CDR3 nucleotides read TGTGCCAGCAGTGCCGGAGGGTTTAGCACTGAAGCTTTCTTT.

This chain uses TRBV4-3 with TRBJ2-7; 8 positions match TRBD2. Germline-derived CDR1 and CDR2 are LGHNA and YSLEER. The V segment lost 2 bases and the J segment 3 bases; nucleotides outside the gene matches: 12. CDR3 length: 17 amino acids. The CDR3 DNA follows: TGCGCCAGCAGCCAACAGGTTGGCGGCGGGGGGAACTACGAGCAGTACTTC. Its translation: CASSQQVGGGGNYEQYF.

This sequence joins TRBV19 and TRBJ1-5; possibly TRBD1 for D (6 bases). The V end was cut by 5 bases, the J end by 2 bases, with 22 bases between. Germline V gene lookup returns CDR1 LNHDA and CDR2 SQIVND (reference sequence). The CDR3 totals 18 residues. The CDR3 sequence: CASSSQTGHFRGNQPQHF. Written as DNA, the CDR3 is TGTGCCAGTAGTTCTCAGACAGGCCATTTTCGGGGCAATCAGCCCCAGCATTTT.

The genes are TRBV29-1 and TRBJ2-2, with 7 bases identical to TRBD2. The CDR3 has 14 amino acids. Per the germline V gene, CDR1 is SQVTM and CDR2 is ANQGSEA. Germline trimming cut 7 bases from V and 4 bases from J; bases unmatched to any gene: 9. CDR3 bases: TGCAGCGGAAAGCGGGACCTAGGCACCGGGGAGCTGTTTTTT. It encodes CSGKRDLGTGELFF.

V and J are TRBV30 and TRBJ2-7; 8 nucleotides match TRBD1. This CDR3 is 14 amino acids long. Per the germline V gene, CDR1 is GTSNPN and CDR2 is SVGIG (reference sequence). Germline trimming cut 1 base from V and 3 bases from J; bases unmatched to any gene: 5. In DNA, the CDR3 is TGTGCCTGGAGTGCAGGGGGCGCGGGCTACGAGCAGTACTTC. Its protein product is CAWSAGGAGYEQYF. The complete variable domain, with remaining parts taken from reference TRBV30 and TRBJ2-7, reads SQTIHQWPATLVQPVGSPLSLECTVEGTSNPNLYWYRQAAGRGLQLLFYSVGIGQISSEVPQNLSASRPQDRQFILSSKKLLLSDSGFYLCAWSAGGAGYEQYFGPGTRLTVT.

V gene TRBV7-8 combines with J gene TRBJ2-3; no definite D call. Germline CDR1 SGHVS, CDR2 FQNEAQ. The length of the CDR3 is 15 residues. V lost 5 bases to trimming and J lost 2 bases, with 14 bases between them. CDR3 sequence reads: CASSPIGSVTDTQYF. CDR3 DNA: TGTGCCAGCAGCCCCATCGGTTCTGTCACAGATACGCAGTATTTT. Using reference TRBV7-8 and TRBJ2-3 for the parts outside the CDR3, the full variable domain is GAGVSQSPRYKVAKRGQDVALRCDPISGHVSLFWYQQALGQGPEFLTYFQNEAQLDKSGLPSDRFFAERPEGSVSTLKIQRTQQEDSAVYLCASSPIGSVTDTQYFGPGTRLTVL.

The genes are TRBV7-9 and TRBJ2-7; D gene uncertain. CDR3 size: 12 residues. V was trimmed by 2 bases and J by 2 bases, leaving 4 bases between them. Germline-derived CDR1 and CDR2 are SEHNR and FQNEAQ (reference sequence). In DNA, the CDR3 is TGTGCCAGCAGCTTAACAACCTACGAGCAGTACTTC. Translation gives CASSLTTYEQYF.

The rearrangement links TRBV7-2 to TRBJ2-5; D is unclear. V dropped 0 bases and J dropped 5 bases, with 7 bases sitting between them. CDR1 and CDR2 from the germline V gene are SGHTA and FQGNSA. The CDR3 extends over 13 amino acids. The CDR3 protein is CASSLALRETQYF. The CDR3 region has the DNA TGTGCCAGCAGCTTAGCGCTGCGGGAGACCCAGTACTTC.

The rearrangement links TRBV4-3 to TRBJ1-6; 9 nucleotides line up with TRBD1. The CDR3 runs to 16 residues. CDR1 and CDR2 from the germline V gene are LGHNA and YSLEER. Trimming removed 1 base from V and 7 bases from J; junction bases left unmatched: 5. DNA of the CDR3: TGCGCCAGCAGCCAAGTTAGGGGGACAGGGAATTCACCCCTCCACTTT. Protein sequence: CASSQVRGTGNSPLHF.

The CDR3 sequence: CASSFSGFLLNTEAFF. The DNA for the CDR3 is TGTGCCAGCAGCTTCTCAGGGTTCCTTTTGAACACTGAAGCTTTCTTT. The chain couples TRBV11-2 to TRBJ1-1; possibly TRBD1 for D (5 bases). The germline V and J ends were trimmed by 3 bases and 0 bases, with 14 bases remaining between them. This CDR3 contains 16 residues. Germline CDR1 and CDR2: SGHAT and FQNNGV.

The V and J genes are TRBV4-3 and TRBJ2-7; 7 nucleotides agree with TRBD1. The J segment lost 0 bases and the V segment lost 1 base, leaving 6 bases of the junction unmatched. Germline CDR1 reads LGHNA; CDR2 reads YSLEER. The CDR3 has 16 amino acids. CDR3 DNA sequence: TGCGCCAGCAGCCAAGTACAGGGGCTAGGCTCCTACGAGCAGTACTTC. Protein product: CASSQVQGLGSYEQYF.

This chain links TRBV9 with TRBJ1-4; possible D gene TRBD1, 6 bases. With 0 bases removed from V and 8 bases from J, the gap between germline ends came to 17 bases. The CDR3 length is 16 residues. Germline-derived CDR1 and CDR2 are SGDLS and YYNGEE. CDR3 nucleotides: TGTGCCAGCAGCGTAGGGGTCTCCAGGGGCTACGAAAAACTGTTTTTT. Its protein is CASSVGVSRGYEKLFF.

Concerning this clone: This specimen includes other DNA sequences encoding the same CDR3. The chain links TRBV30 to TRBJ2-2; a possible D gene is TRBD1 (5 bases). Between the trimmed V and J ends, which lost 8 bases and 0 bases, there was a span of 7 bases. Germline V lookup: CDR1 GTSNPN, CDR2 SVGIG (reference sequence). This CDR3 comprises 12 residues. CDR3 sequence: CAGAPNTGELFF. Written as DNA, the CDR3 is TGTGCCGGGGCACCGAACACCGGGGAGCTGTTTTTT.

J is TRBJ1-2 and V is TRBV6-5, with 8 positions matching TRBD1. The length of the CDR3 is 14 residues. CDR1 MNHEY and CDR2 SVGAGI come from the germline V gene. V shed 6 bases and J 4 bases; nucleotides not matched to a gene: 7. The CDR3 protein is CASSRTGGAYGYTF. CDR3 DNA: TGTGCCAGCAGCCGAACAGGGGGAGCCTATGGCTACACCTTC.

This clone turned up a few times. This rearrangement joins TRBV5-1 to TRBJ2-3, with D possibly being TRBD2 (6 bases). Germline lookup yields CDR1 SGHRS and CDR2 YFSETQ. This CDR3 region has 19 residues. The V end lost 4 bases, the J end lost 4 bases, and 28 bases lay between the germline ends. CDR3 DNA sequence: TGCGCCAGCAGCCTCGTCGATCAAGTCGGGGGAGGACTGGCAGATACGCAGTATTTT. Protein: CASSLVDQVGGGLADTQYF.

The chain uses TRBV25-1 and TRBJ2-3; TRBD2 matches at 10 bases. The CDR3 totals 17 residues. Germline CDR1 is MGHDK and CDR2 is SYGVNS. V was clipped by 3 bases and J by 1 base; unmatched bases: 7. CDR3 region: CASSDRASGSGTDTQYF. The CDR3 DNA reads as TGTGCCAGCAGTGATAGGGCTAGCGGGAGTGGCACAGATACGCAGTATTTT.

The J gene is TRBJ2-7, the V gene TRBV5-1, with 14 bases matching TRBD2. Losses at the gene ends were 4 bases for V and 5 bases for J; bases not matched to a gene: 5. Germline V lookup: CDR1 SGHRS, CDR2 YFSETQ. This CDR3 contains 15 residues. The CDR3 sequence is CASSRGLAGDDEQYF. DNA of the CDR3: TGCGCCAGCAGCCGGGGACTAGCGGGAGACGACGAGCAGTACTTC.

The V gene is TRBV19, the J gene TRBJ2-5; D perhaps matches TRBD1 (5 bases). Between the trimmed V and J ends, which lost 0 bases and 7 bases, there was a span of 15 bases. The CDR3 covers 15 residues. Germline lookup yields CDR1 LNHDA and CDR2 SQIVND (reference sequence). The CDR3 DNA is TGTGCCAGTAGTATAGATAGGGGAACCGTGGCGACCCAGTACTTC. Amino acid sequence: CASSIDRGTVATQYF. Complete variable domain (other parts from reference TRBV19 and TRBJ2-5): DGGITQSPKYLFRKEGQNVTLSCEQNLNHDAMYWYRQDPGQGLRLIYYSQIVNDFQKGDIAEGYSVSREKKESFPLTVTSAQKNPTAFYLCASSIDRGTVATQYFGPGTRLLVL.

The chain joins TRBV30 to TRBJ2-7; D gene ambiguous. Germline CDR1 reads GTSNPN; CDR2 reads SVGIG (reference sequence). Trimming took off 1 base at V and 6 bases at J, with 7 bases between the two ends. CDR3 size: 11 residues. CDR3 coding DNA: TGTGCCTGGAGTGGTGCAGGCGAGCAGTACTTC. Amino acid sequence: CAWSGAGEQYF.

V and J are TRBV2 and TRBJ2-3, with 8 bases lining up with TRBD2. V dropped 6 bases and J dropped 0; count of bases not matched to a gene: 5. Germline values: CDR1 SNHLY, CDR2 FYNNEI. This CDR3 has 15 residues. CDR3 residues: CASSGLAGSTDTQYF. In DNA, the CDR3 is TGTGCCAGCAGCGGACTAGCCGGTAGCACAGATACGCAGTATTTT.

The chain joins TRBV9 to TRBJ2-2; 12 bases are a match to TRBD2. The germline CDR1 and CDR2 sequences are SGDLS and YYNGEE. The trim removed 1 base at V and 0 bases at J, leaving 1 base unmatched. The CDR3 has 17 amino acids. The CDR3 loop reads CASSVLAGGANTGELFF. The DNA for the CDR3 is TGTGCCAGCAGCGTACTAGCGGGGGGGGCGAACACCGGGGAGCTGTTTTTT.